This entry is about one T cell receptor (beta chain). Its specificity is unknown. The United States was where all participants with HIV were treated. In germline, CDR1 is LGHNA, CDR2 YSLEER. After removal of 5 bases from V and 4 bases from J, the junction contained 6 bases not matched to a gene. This CDR3 contains 15 residues. The authors ran the immunoSEQ assay, v3.0, at survey level. For each individual sample, sequencing targeted roughly 40,000-50,000 T-cell genomes. Produced via immunoSEQ multiplex PCR; TCRdb's table is partial and in-frame only. The sample has 15,000 to 20,000 clones, about four fifths seen once. The source of the sample is a study of long-term antiretroviral therapy in people with HIV. Study-wide points: Neither ART adherence, viral resistance nor therapy changes were documented.

This sequence originates from a man aged 25-40 years with HIV. The J gene is TRBJ2-1, the V gene TRBV4-3; 9 bases map to TRBD2. This sample comprised unsorted PBMCs, obtained at the start of antiretroviral therapy. CDR3 amino acids: CASSSGRTYYNEQFF. The DNA for the CDR3 is TGCGCCAGCAGCAGCGGGAGGACGTATTACAATGAGCAGTTCTTC.